The rows below give T cell receptor beta chains drawn from one sample of a study of OX40 agonist ivuxolimab in advanced cancers. Method: immunoSEQ multiplex PCR; TCRdb's copy keeps in-frame clones and lacks some. The sample carries about 98,000 clones, 90% to 95% recorded once. Sequenced material: CD4+ or CD8+ T cells sorted from blood, taken in a trial of the OX40 agonist ivuxolimab. The source of these receptors is an adult with an advanced solid tumor such as melanoma, head and neck, liver or kidney cancer. Both conserved end residues are part of each CDR3. The D gene is left open where the match is weak. Clone size is given for some rows only: seen once, a few or many times, or a class if the clone is expanded.

v_gene	d_gene	abundance	j_gene	CDR3nt	CDR3aa
TRBV5-1	NA	NA	TRBJ1-5	TGCGCCAGCAGCTCAGAGGGGAATCAGCCCCAGCATTTT	CASSSEGNQPQHF
TRBV6-5	TRBD1	once	TRBJ1-2	TGTGCCAGCGGGGATGGACAGGGGGCACGTGGCTACACCTTC	CASGDGQGARGYTF
TRBV2	NA	once	TRBJ1-2	TGTGCCAGCAGTGTCCAGGGAGGGAACTATGGCTACACCTTC	CASSVQGGNYGYTF
TRBV19	NA	NA	TRBJ2-4	TGTGCCACCGGAACTAGCAGAAACATTCAGTACTTC	CATGTSRNIQYF
TRBV11-2	NA	NA	TRBJ1-5	TGTGCCAGCAGCTTGGCCCTCAATCAGCCCCAGCATTTT	CASSLALNQPQHF
TRBV28	NA	NA	TRBJ1-2	TGTGCCATTGAGAGGGGGGACTATGGCTACACCTTC	CAIERGDYGYTF
TRBV6-1	NA	NA	TRBJ1-5	TGTGCCAGCAATAGGCCCCCGGAGAGCAATCAGCCCCAGCATTTT	CASNRPPESNQPQHF
TRBV6-5	NA	once	TRBJ2-4	TGTGCCAGCAACTCACGGCGGTTATGGGAAAACATTCAGTACTTC	CASNSRRLWENIQYF
TRBV6-5	NA	NA	TRBJ2-3	TGTGCCAGCAACTTAGCCAGCGGCACAGATACGCAGTATTTT	CASNLASGTDTQYF
TRBV11-2	NA	NA	TRBJ2-1	TGTGCCAGCAGGGGGGGACGGGCGGAGTTCTTC	CASRGGRAEFF
TRBV7-6	TRBD2	NA	TRBJ2-5	TGTGCCAGCAGCTTACTAGCGGGACGAGAGACCCAGTACTTC	CASSLLAGRETQYF
TRBV19	TRBD1	NA	TRBJ2-1	TGTGCCAGTAGTACGTTATTGAGGGACAGGGGGTTGCCGTTCTTC	CASSTLLRDRGLPFF
TRBV6-5	TRBD1	NA	TRBJ2-1	TGTGCCAGCAGATCTCCAGGGGGAGAGCAGTTCTTC	CASRSPGGEQFF
TRBV5-1	NA	NA	TRBJ2-7	TGCGCCAGCAGCCGCGCGGAGGGAAATGTCCCCGGCTACGAGCAGTACTTC	CASSRAEGNVPGYEQYF
TRBV2	TRBD2	NA	TRBJ2-1	TGTGCCAGCAGAGGAGGGCGGGGGGCGGAAATAGAGCAGTTCTTC	CASRGGRGAEIEQFF
TRBV30	TRBD2	NA	TRBJ2-1	TGTGCCTCCAATCGAGCGGGGAGTTTCGATGAGCAGTTCTTC	CASNRAGSFDEQFF
TRBV19	TRBD2	few	TRBJ2-3	TGTGCCAGTAGTGTCCGGACTAGCGGGGCGCTAGATACGCAGTATTTT	CASSVRTSGALDTQYF
TRBV5-1	TRBD1	NA	TRBJ2-5	TGCGCCAGCAGCTGGACCGGGACAGGGCAAGAGACCCAGTACTTC	CASSWTGTGQETQYF
TRBV30	NA	NA	TRBJ1-2	TGTGCCTGGAGAGGCAGGGTGAACTATGGCTACACCTTC	CAWRGRVNYGYTF
TRBV28	NA	NA	TRBJ2-3	TGTGCCAGCAGCCGGGACGGAGAAAGAGCAGATACGCAGTATTTT	CASSRDGERADTQYF
TRBV6-6	TRBD2	NA	TRBJ2-3	TGTGCCAGCAGCCTAGCGGGAGCCGTGTCCGCAGATACGCAGTATTTT	CASSLAGAVSADTQYF
TRBV11-2	NA	NA	TRBJ1-1	TGTGCCAGCAGCTTAGCAAGCGGGGGAGCTTTCTTT	CASSLASGGAFF
TRBV6-5	TRBD2	NA	TRBJ2-1	TGTGCCAGCAGTCGGACTAGCGGTACCTACAATGAGCAGTTCTTC	CASSRTSGTYNEQFF
TRBV18	TRBD1	NA	TRBJ1-2	TGTGCCAGCTCACCAAAGTTACTGGGACAGGGACTGTATGGCTACACCTTC	CASSPKLLGQGLYGYTF
TRBV28	TRBD2	NA	TRBJ2-2	TGTGCCAGCACTCAGCCCTCTACTAGCGGGATTGGCACCGGGGAGCTGTTTTTT	CASTQPSTSGIGTGELFF
TRBV10-1	TRBD1	NA	TRBJ2-4	TGCGCCAGCAGTGAGTTGGGACAGGGGATAAAAAACATTCAGTACTTC	CASSELGQGIKNIQYF
TRBV28	NA	NA	TRBJ1-5	TGTGCCAGCCGAAGTTACAGGTCTCCCTTTTGGAATCAGCCCCAGCATTTT	CASRSYRSPFWNQPQHF
TRBV6-1	NA	once	TRBJ2-3	TGTGCCACCAAAGGGGGGTATCGTACAGATACGCAGTATTTT	CATKGGYRTDTQYF
TRBV7-9	NA	NA	TRBJ2-5	TGTGCCAGCAGCCAATTCATAAACTATCTCCAAGAGACCCAGTACTTC	CASSQFINYLQETQYF
TRBV28	NA	NA	TRBJ2-2	TGTGCCAGCAGTTCGTGGGGGTTGTTAGCGGTGAACACCGGGGAGCTGTTTTTT	CASSSWGLLAVNTGELFF
TRBV4-2	TRBD2	NA	TRBJ2-3	TGTGCCAGCAGCCAGGGGATAGCGGGAGCCTCTAGTCTGCAGTATTTT	CASSQGIAGASSLQYF
TRBV20-1	NA	NA	TRBJ2-2	TGCAGTGCGTGGGGGGTCGGGGAGCTGTTTTTT	CSAWGVGELFF
TRBV18	NA	NA	TRBJ1-3	TGTGCCAGCTCACCAGGGGTCGCCTCTGGAAACACCATATATTTT	CASSPGVASGNTIYF
TRBV10-3	TRBD2	NA	TRBJ2-5	TGTGCCACCCAAGGGGGCCTAGCGGGAGTAGGGACTCAAGAGACCCAGTACTTC	CATQGGLAGVGTQETQYF
TRBV15	NA	NA	TRBJ2-3	TGTGCCACCAGCAGGGCCCGGGGACCTAGCACAGATACGCAGTATTTT	CATSRARGPSTDTQYF
TRBV5-3	TRBD2	NA	TRBJ2-3	TGTGCCAGAAGGCGAAAAACTAGCGGTAGCACAGATACGCAGTATTTT	CARRRKTSGSTDTQYF
TRBV19	TRBD2	NA	TRBJ2-3	TGTGCCAGTAGTATGGTAGCGGGGATCGCGGATACGCAGTATTTT	CASSMVAGIADTQYF
TRBV28	NA	NA	TRBJ1-5	TGTGCCAGCAGTTCGCCTGGCCTCAATCAGCCCCAGCATTTT	CASSSPGLNQPQHF
TRBV7-2	TRBD1	NA	TRBJ1-2	TGTGCCAGCACCCGACAGGGCGTCTATGGCTACACCTTC	CASTRQGVYGYTF
TRBV6-1	NA	NA	TRBJ2-1	TGTGCCAGCAGATATGGTACCAGTAACAATGAGCAGTTCTTC	CASRYGTSNNEQFF
TRBV5-1	TRBD2	NA	TRBJ2-2	TGCGCCAGCAGCCGGGATAGCGGGCCCGGGGAGCTGTTTTTT	CASSRDSGPGELFF
TRBV7-9	TRBD2	NA	TRBJ2-1	TGTGCCAGCAGAGCGGGACTAGCGGTCTACAATGAGCAGTTCTTC	CASRAGLAVYNEQFF